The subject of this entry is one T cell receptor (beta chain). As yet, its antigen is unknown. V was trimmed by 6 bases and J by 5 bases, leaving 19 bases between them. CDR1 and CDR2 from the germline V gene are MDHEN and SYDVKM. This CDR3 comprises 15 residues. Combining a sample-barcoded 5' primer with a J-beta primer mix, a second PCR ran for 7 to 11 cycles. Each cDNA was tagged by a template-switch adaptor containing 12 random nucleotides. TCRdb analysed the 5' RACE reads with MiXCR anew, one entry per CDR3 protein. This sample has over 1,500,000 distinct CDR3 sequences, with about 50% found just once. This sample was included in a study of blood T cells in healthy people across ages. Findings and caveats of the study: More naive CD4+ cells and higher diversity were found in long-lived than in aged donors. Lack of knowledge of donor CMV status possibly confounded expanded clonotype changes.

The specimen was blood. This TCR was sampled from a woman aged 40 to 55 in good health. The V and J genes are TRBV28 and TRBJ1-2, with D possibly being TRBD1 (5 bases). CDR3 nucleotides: TGTGCCAGCAGGCGCCCTTCGGGGGTCGGGTATGGCTACACCTTC. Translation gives CASRRPSGVGYGYTF.